This T cell receptor (beta chain) stems from a study of cytomegalovirus exposure and HLA in healthy donors. The overall study: The study placed 70% to 90% of its approximately 400 genotyped donors in the Caucasian-associated ancestry cluster.

Notes on the study in general: The authors enumerated roughly 180 TCR beta chains as linked to cytomegalovirus. Association with HLA alleles at 0.05 false discovery rate was found for around 17,000 TCR beta sequences in a later analysis.

Of note for this clone: Antigen: not known.

The V gene's germline CDR1 is KGHSH and CDR2 LQKENI. V trimming: 3 bases; J trimming: 8 bases; junction bases outside the gene matches: 8. CDR3 length: 15 residues. PCR employed 60 Vbeta and 13 Jbeta primers. TCRdb keeps only in-frame clones here, not all; method: immunoSEQ multiplex PCR. The sample lists over 75,000 clones, roughly 75% occurring once. The chain couples TRBV18 to TRBJ2-1; TRBD1 aligns across 9 bases. The source of this sequence is a woman between 55 and 75 years old in good health and CMV-seronegative. Sequencing used PBMCs. The CDR3, as DNA: TGTGCCAGCTCACCCTGGGACAGGGCACAAGATGAGCAGTTCTTC. Protein product: CASSPWDRAQDEQFF. The complete variable domain, with remaining parts taken from reference TRBV18 and TRBJ2-1, reads NAGVMQNPRHLVRRRGQEARLRCSPMKGHSHVYWYRQLPEEGLKFMVYLQKENIIDESGMPKERFSAEFPKEGPSILRIQQVVRGDSAAYFCASSPWDRAQDEQFFGPGTRLTVL.